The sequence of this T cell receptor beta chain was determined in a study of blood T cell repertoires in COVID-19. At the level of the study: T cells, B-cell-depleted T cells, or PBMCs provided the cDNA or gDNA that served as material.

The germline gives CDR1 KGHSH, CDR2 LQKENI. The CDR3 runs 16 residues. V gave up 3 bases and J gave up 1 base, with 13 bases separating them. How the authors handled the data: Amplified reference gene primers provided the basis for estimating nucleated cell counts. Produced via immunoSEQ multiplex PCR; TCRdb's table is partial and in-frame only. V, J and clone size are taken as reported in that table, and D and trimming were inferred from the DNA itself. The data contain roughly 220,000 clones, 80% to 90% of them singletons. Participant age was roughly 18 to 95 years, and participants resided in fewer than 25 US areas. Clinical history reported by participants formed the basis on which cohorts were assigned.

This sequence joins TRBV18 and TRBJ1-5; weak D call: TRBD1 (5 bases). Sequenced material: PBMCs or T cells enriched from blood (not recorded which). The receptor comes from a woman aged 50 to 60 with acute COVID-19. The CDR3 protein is CASSPIGGESNQPQHF. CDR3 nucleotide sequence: TGTGCCAGCTCACCGATTGGGGGGGAGAGCAATCAGCCCCAGCATTTT.